The present T cell receptor beta chain was sequenced within a study of PD-L1 blockade in urothelial cancer. Using immunoSEQ multiplex PCR, the repertoire was profiled, and TCRdb retains in-frame clones only, with some absent. In the table there are tens of thousands of clones, 80% to 85% of which are singletons. In its sample, this clone was seen a few times. Time point given: pretreatment peripheral blood. The germline V gene has CDR1 LGHNT and CDR2 FRNRAP. Trimming took off 5 bases at V and 0 bases at J, with 10 bases between the two ends. The CDR3 runs to 15 residues. The source of this sequence is a man aged 55-75 years with urothelial cancer. The chain is built from TRBV12-5 and TRBJ2-2; no reliable D call. The specimen comprised PBMCs, sampled around atezolizumab (anti-PD-L1) treatment. The DNA of the CDR3 is TGTGCTAGTGGTCCCACCGCGACGAACACCGGGGAGCTGTTTTTT. This encodes CASGPTATNTGELFF.